This TCR beta chain derives from a study of regulatory T cells in long-lasting Graves disease. Building of the TCR beta libraries involved iRepertoire HTBI primers and Arm-PCR of CDR3 regions. TCRdb re-derived calls from the multiplex PCR reads in MiXCR, one entry per CDR3 protein. The sample lists under 300,000 distinct CDR3 sequences; 18% were seen once. The CDR3 length is 13 residues. Germline CDR1 is LGHDT and CDR2 is YNNKEL (reference sequence). This clonotype was detected only a few times. This may be a read error, as it is one base from a much larger clone. Since no conserved phenylalanine or tryptophan closes the CDR3, a read error is the likely cause. Time point of the sample: newly diagnosed GD, antithyroid drugs for less than 3 months. Making the TCR library involved RNA that had been extracted from PBMCs. Another study also made use of these data, one on T cells in Graves' hyperthyroidism and ophthalmopathy. That source adds: First-round RT-PCR of the TCR CDR3 relied on the HTBI primer set. A 13 V-J signature model discriminated ophthalmopathy versus stable hyperthyroidism.

The specimen comprised peripheral blood mononuclear cells (PBMCs), sampled at new diagnosis, from a patient treated with antithyroid drugs. This chain joins TRBV3-1 and TRBJ2-2; a possible D gene is TRBD2 (5 bases). The clonotype was recovered from a woman aged 25 to 45 with Graves disease. CDR3 loop: CANSQMRAGELFL. As DNA, the CDR3 is TGTGCCAACAGCCAAATGAGGGCCGGGGAGCTGTTTCTT.